Below, 20 T cell receptor beta chains from the same sample are listed, as sequenced in a study of shared T cell receptors in the human thymus. Only in-frame clones appear in the TCRdb table, and some are missing; sequencing was by immunoSEQ multiplex PCR. The table includes about 710,000 clones, approximately 89% detected once. The sample also formed part of further work on human thymus T cells.

The specimen sequenced was thymocytes. These receptors all come from a boy less than two years old with a congenital heart defect.

J is TRBJ2-3 and V is TRBV29-1, with 8 bases aligning to TRBD1. CDR3 length equals 18 residues. V lost 3 bases to trimming and J lost 4 bases; unmatched junction nucleotides: 18. Per germline, CDR1 SQVTM and CDR2 ANQGSEA. DNA for the CDR3: TGCAGCGTTGAGGCAAGAACCACACAGGGGGTGTTGCCAGATACGCAGTATTTT. This translates into CSVEARTTQGVLPDTQYF.

CDR3 DNA: TGTGCCAGCAGTCCTTGGCGGGGGAGCACAGATACGCAGTATTTT. Residues: CASSPWRGSTDTQYF. This chain connects TRBV6-4 to TRBJ2-3; TRBD2 matches at 7 bases. Germline V gives CDR1 MRHNA, CDR2 SNTAGT. This CDR3 region has 15 residues. With V trimmed by 5 bases and J by 0 bases, 5 bases remained unmatched.

The chain combines TRBV4-1 with TRBJ1-6; D gene ambiguous. The CDR3 has 16 amino acids. Germline V lookup: CDR1 MGHRA, CDR2 YSYEKL. Trimming took off 3 bases at V and 9 bases at J, with 18 bases between the two ends. CDR3 coding DNA: TGCGCCAGCAGCCACGTTGGGTACGTTCCGGGTTCACCCCTCCACTTT. As protein: CASSHVGYVPGSPLHF.

This chain joins TRBV4-3 and TRBJ2-3, with D perhaps matching TRBD1 (6 bases). Germline V gene data show CDR1 as LGHNA and CDR2 as YSLEER. Trimming took 3 bases from V and 5 from J, leaving 18 bases between them. CDR3 length equals 16 residues. The CDR3 is CASSQFRQAQEDTQYF. The CDR3 DNA follows: TGCGCCAGCAGCCAGTTCCGACAGGCTCAGGAAGATACGCAGTATTTT.

The chain recombines TRBV28 with TRBJ1-4; no definite D call. Germline lookup yields CDR1 MDHEN and CDR2 SYDVKM. This CDR3 contains 16 residues. V was clipped by 5 bases and J by 1 base, with 14 bases between them. The CDR3 coding sequence is TGTGCCAGCAGTCTCCGGGTCTATAAAACTAATGAAAAACTGTTTTTT. Its translation is CASSLRVYKTNEKLFF.

The chain joins TRBV4-3 to TRBJ2-7; maybe TRBD1 (5 bases). CDR1 LGHNA and CDR2 YSLEER come from the germline V gene. V was pared by 0 bases and J by 4 bases, with 13 bases between. This CDR3 is 15 amino acids long. In DNA, the CDR3 is TGCGCCAGCAGCCAAGAACCGGGCAGGGAATACGAGCAGTACTTC. Its protein is CASSQEPGREYEQYF.

The DNA for the CDR3 is TGTGCCAGCAGTTACTCGAGGGGGATCACTGAAGCTTTCTTT. Its translation is CASSYSRGITEAFF. The chain has TRBV6-5 and TRBJ1-1; D might be TRBD1 (6 bases). The CDR3 is 14 amino acids. Trimming removed 0 bases at V and 4 bases at J, with 9 bases between. The V gene's germline CDR1 is MNHEY and CDR2 SVGAGI.

The chain links TRBV18 to TRBJ2-7, with 10 bases matching TRBD1. Germline lookup yields CDR1 KGHSH and CDR2 LQKENI. V dropped 6 bases and J dropped 4; count of bases not matched to a gene: 12. CDR3 length: 16 residues. For the CDR3, the DNA is TGTGCCAGCTCCCCGGCCCGGGACAGGGGATCGTACGAGCAGTACTTC. Translating it yields CASSPARDRGSYEQYF.

Concerning this clone: Other DNA variants within this sample encode the same CDR3. This chain joins TRBV30 and TRBJ1-1; the D gene is possibly TRBD1 (6 bases). Germline-derived CDR1 and CDR2 are GTSNPN and SVGIG (reference sequence). Between the trimmed V and J ends, which lost 3 bases and 1 base, there was a span of 9 bases. The CDR3 is 13 amino acids. CDR3 amino acids: CAWRDRANTEAFF. The CDR3 nucleotides read TGTGCCTGGAGGGACAGAGCGAACACTGAAGCTTTCTTT. The full variable domain, with the rest looked up from reference TRBV30 and TRBJ1-1, is SQTIHQWPATLVQPVGSPLSLECTVEGTSNPNLYWYRQAAGRGLQLLFYSVGIGQISSEVPQNLSASRPQDRQFILSSKKLLLSDSGFYLCAWRDRANTEAFFGQGTRLTVV.

This sequence joins TRBV7-9 and TRBJ2-2, with D perhaps TRBD1 (6 bases). Germline V gene data show CDR1 as SEHNR and CDR2 as FQNEAQ (reference sequence). V was trimmed by 5 bases and J by 2 bases, leaving 12 bases between them. The CDR3 loop spans 15 amino acids. This CDR3 is CASSARDINTGELFF. CDR3 DNA sequence: TGTGCCAGCAGCGCCCGGGACATAAACACCGGGGAGCTGTTTTTT. Looking up the rest from reference TRBV7-9 and TRBJ2-2 gives the full variable domain: DTGVSQNPRHKITKRGQNVTFRCDPISEHNRLYWYRQTLGQGPEFLTYFQNEAQLEKSRLLSDRFSAERPKGSFSTLEIQRTEQGDSAMYLCASSARDINTGELFFGEGSRLTVL.

The chain links TRBV9 to TRBJ1-1; D call uncertain. This CDR3 has 13 residues. V was shortened by 1 base and J by 7 bases, with 11 bases between the two germline ends. Germline V gene data show CDR1 as SGDLS and CDR2 as YYNGEE. CDR3 nucleotides: TGTGCCAGCAGCGTATCCCCCCTGTTTGAAGCTTTCTTT. Translating it yields CASSVSPLFEAFF.

CDR3 bases: TGTGCCAGCAGGACAGGGGGCATAATGAACACTGAAGCTTTCTTT. Its protein is CASRTGGIMNTEAFF. The rearrangement uses TRBV2 and TRBJ1-1; 10 nucleotides match TRBD1. The CDR3 is made up of 15 amino acids. Trimming took 6 bases from V and 0 from J; bases not matched to a gene: 4. In germline, CDR1 is SNHLY, CDR2 FYNNEI.

The rearrangement links TRBV7-2 to TRBJ2-7; 9 bases match TRBD1. CDR1 is SGHTA, CDR2 FQGNSA, per germline. The CDR3 runs 16 residues. The V segment lost 6 bases and the J segment 2 bases; nucleotides outside the gene matches: 11. DNA of the CDR3: TGTGCCAGCAGTCAGATACCGGGACAGGGACCCTACGAGCAGTACTTC. Translated, it gives CASSQIPGQGPYEQYF.

The rearrangement joins TRBV2 to TRBJ2-1; 9 nucleotides align to TRBD2. Looked up from germline, CDR1 is SNHLY and CDR2 is FYNNEI. The CDR3 has 17 residues. The V and J ends lost 7 bases and 1 base, in that order; junction bases with no gene match: 11. The DNA of the CDR3 is TGTGCCAGCAATACTTTAGCGGGAGTCGGTTCCTACAATGAGCAGTTCTTC. The encoded protein is CASNTLAGVGSYNEQFF.

V and J are TRBV19 and TRBJ2-3, with D hard to call. Looked up from germline, CDR1 is LNHDA and CDR2 is SQIVND (reference sequence). There are 12 residues in the CDR3. V lost 3 bases and J lost 5, with 6 bases in between. CDR3 coding DNA: TGTGCCAGTAGTATTTCCCAAGATACGCAGTATTTT. Translation: CASSISQDTQYF.

This clone was found a few times. This rearrangement joins TRBV4-3 to TRBJ1-2; D is perhaps TRBD1 (5 bases). CDR1 is LGHNA and CDR2 is YSLEER in the germline V gene. V lost 2 bases to trimming and J lost 4 bases, with 11 bases between them. This CDR3 is 14 amino acids long. The CDR3 loop is CASSQSRTGYGYTF. In nucleotides, the CDR3 is TGCGCCAGCAGCCAATCCCGAACAGGCTATGGCTACACCTTC.

This sequence joins TRBV27 and TRBJ2-7; 11 bases align to TRBD1. Germline V gene data show CDR1 as MNHEY and CDR2 as SMNVEV (reference sequence). The CDR3 is 14 amino acids. The V and J ends lost 4 bases and 6 bases, in that order; junction bases with no gene match: 5. The CDR3 DNA reads as TGTGCCAGCAGTTCCTCGGGACAGGGGGTCGAGCAGTACTTC. Amino acids: CASSSSGQGVEQYF.

The chain recombines TRBV29-1 with TRBJ2-4; a weak D match, TRBD2 (7 bases). The CDR3 contains 13 residues. Germline V gene data show CDR1 as SQVTM and CDR2 as ANQGSEA. The V end was cut by 6 bases, the J end by 9 bases, with 18 bases between. CDR3 sequence reads: CSVGRGAGSIQYF. The CDR3 nucleotides read TGCAGCGTAGGCCGGGGGGCGGGGAGCATTCAGTACTTC.

The chain combines TRBV28 with TRBJ2-1, with 8 bases identical to TRBD2. The CDR3 is 12 residues long. From germline, CDR1 is MDHEN and CDR2 SYDVKM. V shed 5 bases, J shed 10 bases, and the junction held 4 bases outside the gene matches. The chain's CDR3 is CASSPGGDEQFF. The CDR3 DNA is TGTGCCAGCAGTCCCGGGGGGGACGAGCAGTTCTTC.

This rearrangement joins TRBV7-7 to TRBJ1-2, with D hard to call. The length of the CDR3 is 13 residues. Trimming stripped 7 bases from V and 2 bases from J, with 11 bases between. The germline gives CDR1 SSHAT, CDR2 FNYEAQ (reference sequence). The CDR3 sequence is CASNLSGNYGYTF. The CDR3 DNA sequence: TGTGCCAGCAACCTCTCCGGGAACTATGGCTACACCTTC.